Described below is a single T cell receptor beta chain sequence and its context. This sample was included in a study of monozygotic twins with inflammatory bowel disease. A total RNA quantity of about 4,000 ng went into each TCR library. UMIs that had a 6-nucleotide sample barcode were put in using template switching. TCRalpha and TCRbeta cDNA went through nested PCRs of approximately 16 and 9 cycles, two in total. TCRdb re-called the 5' RACE reads; one entry per CDR3 protein, DNA not given. With more than 75,000 distinct CDR3 sequences in the sample, the ten largest clones hold 7.4%. The clonotype was recovered from a human donor with ulcerative colitis or Crohn's disease, or a healthy co-twin of an affected twin (not recorded which). The sequenced material came from blood.

CDR3 in amino acids: CASSLVPGELFF. This chain connects TRBV5-8 to TRBJ2-2. In germline, CDR1 is SGHTS, CDR2 YDEGEE. The CDR3 totals 12 residues.